Shown below are 32 T cell receptor beta chains from a single sample sequenced in a study of early stage breast cancer tumors. Sequenced by immunoSEQ multiplex PCR; TCRdb stores in-frame clones only, minus some. The sample holds under 20,000 clones; 80% to 90% are singletons and the top ten take around 1.7%. Sequencing was carried out using blood. These TCRs come from a person aged 70 to 79 with breast cancer.

The rearrangement joins TRBV28 to TRBJ2-1, with D possibly TRBD1 on 6 matching bases. Germline values: CDR1 MDHEN, CDR2 SYDVKM. This CDR3 region has 17 residues. V gave up 4 bases and J gave up 5 bases, with 21 bases separating them. The CDR3 DNA sequence: TGTGCCAGCAGTTATCCCAGGGGTCCCTTCGGAAACAATGAGCAGTTCTTC. Amino acid sequence: CASSYPRGPFGNNEQFF.

The rearrangement uses TRBV5-5 and TRBJ1-5; D is undetermined. The CDR3 covers 14 residues. Trimming left V 3 bases short and J 1 base short, with 8 bases between. CDR1 SGHKS and CDR2 YYEKEE come from the germline V gene (reference sequence). The DNA of the CDR3 is TGTGCCAGCAGCTATGACGGGAGCAATCAGCCCCAGCATTTT. Translated, it gives CASSYDGSNQPQHF.

The V gene is TRBV5-1, the J gene TRBJ2-7; possibly TRBD2 for D (5 bases). The germline V gene has CDR1 SGHRS and CDR2 YFSETQ. Trimming cost V 0 bases and J 7 bases, with 8 bases left between them. The length of the CDR3 is 12 residues. The CDR3 nucleotides read TGCGCCAGCAGCTTGGCCGGGATTGAGCAGTACTTC. Translated: CASSLAGIEQYF.

V gene TRBV2 combines with J gene TRBJ2-7, with D unresolved. The germline V and J ends were trimmed by 6 bases and 4 bases, with 10 bases remaining between them. CDR1 is SNHLY and CDR2 is FYNNEI in the germline V gene. The CDR3 is 12 amino acids. CDR3 loop: CASSSDNYEQYF. CDR3 bases: TGTGCCAGCAGCTCCGACAATTACGAGCAGTACTTC. Variable domain in full (rest from reference TRBV2 and TRBJ2-7): EPEVTQTPSHQVTQMGQEVILRCVPISNHLYFYWYRQILGQKVEFLVSFYNNEISEKSEIFDDQFSVERPDGSNFTLKIRSTKLEDSAMYFCASSSDNYEQYFGPGTRLTVT.

This clone was detected a few times. The J gene is TRBJ1-1, the V gene TRBV30; no definite D call. Germline V gives CDR1 GTSNPN, CDR2 SVGIG (reference sequence). The germline V and J ends were trimmed by 4 bases and 5 bases, with 14 bases remaining between them. This CDR3 is built from 13 residues. The CDR3 bases are TGTGCCTGGACTCTGTCCGCGTGGACTGAAGCTTTCTTT. Encoded protein: CAWTLSAWTEAFF.

The chain has TRBV5-1 and TRBJ2-5, with TRBD2 matching over 7 bases. Germline CDR1 and CDR2: SGHRS and YFSETQ. Unmatched junction bases numbered 2, after V lost 0 bases and J lost 0 bases. The CDR3 contains 15 residues. The CDR3 sequence: CASSLAGTNQETQYF. CDR3 nucleotide sequence: TGCGCCAGCAGCTTGGCCGGGACTAACCAAGAGACCCAGTACTTC.

This clone showed up just a few times. The chain is built from TRBV5-4 and TRBJ1-2, with D possibly being TRBD1 (5 bases). The CDR3 runs 14 residues. Germline assignment: CDR1 SGHNT and CDR2 YYREEE (reference sequence). V was pared by 0 bases and J by 2 bases, with 8 bases between. The CDR3 is CASSLVGQNYGYTF. CDR3 DNA sequence: TGTGCCAGCAGCTTGGTGGGGCAGAACTATGGCTACACCTTC. The full variable domain, in which reference TRBV5-4 and TRBJ1-2 provide the parts outside the CDR3, is ETGVTQSPTHLIKTRGQQVTLRCSSQSGHNTVSWYQQALGQGPQFIFQYYREEENGRGNFPPRFSGLQFPNYSSELNVNALELDDSALYLCASSLVGQNYGYTFGSGTRLTVV.

The CDR3 DNA reads TGCGCCAGCAGCTTGGACGGGAATAATGAAAAACTGTTTTTT. Protein: CASSLDGNNEKLFF. The V call is TRBV5-1, the J call TRBJ1-4; D unresolved. V was shortened by 0 bases and J by 4 bases, with 7 bases between the two germline ends. Germline loops: CDR1 SGHRS, CDR2 YFSETQ. The CDR3 consists of 14 residues.

The rearrangement links TRBV28 to TRBJ2-1, with TRBD2 matching 14 bases. The germline gives CDR1 MDHEN, CDR2 SYDVKM. This CDR3 is 16 amino acids long. Germline trimming cut 5 bases from V and 4 bases from J; bases unmatched to any gene: 4. CDR3 in amino acids: CASSPTSGGAYNEQFF. CDR3 nucleotides: TGTGCCAGCAGTCCGACTAGCGGGGGGGCTTACAATGAGCAGTTCTTC. Based on the CDR3 plus reference TRBV28 and TRBJ2-1, the full variable domain is DVKVTQSSRYLVKRTGEKVFLECVQDMDHENMFWYRQDPGLGLRLIYFSYDVKMKEKGDIPEGYSVSREKKERFSLILESASTNQTSMYLCASSPTSGGAYNEQFFGPGTRLTVL.

The rearrangement links TRBV15 to TRBJ2-1, with 7 bases fitting TRBD2. Germline CDR1 is LNHNV and CDR2 is YYDKDF (reference sequence). J gave up 2 bases and V 3 bases, and 4 bases lay outside the gene matches. The CDR3 totals 15 residues. CDR3 residues: CATSSQRGAYNEQFF. The CDR3 DNA sequence: TGTGCCACCAGCAGTCAGCGGGGCGCCTACAATGAGCAGTTCTTC.

The genes are TRBV2 and TRBJ2-2; a weak D match, TRBD2 (6 bases). Trimming cost V 7 bases and J 4 bases, with 22 bases left between them. The CDR3 consists of 17 residues. CDR1 and CDR2 from the germline V gene are SNHLY and FYNNEI. The CDR3 here is CASNSAGFGASTGELFF. CDR3 in DNA: TGTGCCAGCAATTCCGCGGGGTTCGGGGCGAGCACCGGGGAGCTGTTTTTT.

The genes are TRBV28 and TRBJ2-2; no firm D call. Germline V gene sequence: CDR1 MDHEN, CDR2 SYDVKM. The CDR3 runs to 14 residues. V lost 8 bases, J lost 1 base, and 11 bases lay in between. The CDR3 coding sequence is TGTGCCAGCGGATCCGGGTTGAACACCGGGGAGCTGTTTTTT. Residues: CASGSGLNTGELFF.

This clone was observed a single time. The CDR3 DNA reads as TGTGCCAGCAGTTTAGACGGGACAGGGGCCTATAATTCACCCCTCCACTTT. Translating it yields CASSLDGTGAYNSPLHF. The chain has TRBV27 and TRBJ1-6; 10 positions agree with TRBD1. J gave up 2 bases and V 2 bases, and 3 bases lay outside the gene matches. There are 17 residues in the CDR3. Germline CDR1 reads MNHEY; CDR2 reads SMNVEV (reference sequence).

The chain combines TRBV18 with TRBJ1-3, with D possibly TRBD1 on 6 matching bases. The CDR3 extends over 16 amino acids. CDR1 KGHSH and CDR2 LQKENI come from the germline V gene. Trimming stripped 6 bases from V and 1 base from J, with 16 bases between. The CDR3 sequence: CASSQDSPGSGNTIYF. For the CDR3, the DNA is TGTGCCAGCTCGCAGGACAGTCCGGGATCTGGAAACACCATATATTTT.

The chain recombines TRBV29-1 with TRBJ2-1; 8 bases agree with TRBD1. The CDR3 spans 16 residues. V trimming: 2 bases; J trimming: 4 bases; junction bases outside the gene matches: 10. Germline CDR1 is SQVTM and CDR2 is ANQGSEA. CDR3 bases: TGCAGCGTTGAACTCGGCCAGGGGGCTTCTTACAATGAGCAGTTCTTC. Its protein product is CSVELGQGASYNEQFF.

The rearrangement links TRBV6-1 to TRBJ1-1; D uncertain. Looked up from germline, CDR1 is MNHNS and CDR2 is SASEGT. The CDR3 has 13 residues. V lost 6 bases and J lost 0, with 8 bases in between. In DNA, the CDR3 is TGTGCCAGCAGGTTATCAGTGAACACTGAAGCTTTCTTT. Its protein is CASRLSVNTEAFF.

J is TRBJ1-3 and V is TRBV5-1, with 9 bases matching TRBD1. Germline CDR1 and CDR2: SGHRS and YFSETQ. The ends lost 4 bases at V and 11 bases at J; junction bases unmatched: 4. This CDR3 is 12 amino acids long. The CDR3 DNA sequence: TGCGCCAGCAGCACAGGGACAGGGTCCATATATTTT. Translation: CASSTGTGSIYF.

This clone showed up just once. The chain employs TRBV5-1 and TRBJ2-3, with 11 nucleotides matching TRBD2. Looked up from germline, CDR1 is SGHRS and CDR2 is YFSETQ. This CDR3 is built from 17 residues. Trimming took 4 bases from V and 1 from J; bases not matched to a gene: 8. CDR3 sequence (DNA): TGCGCCAGCAGCCCGATGCTAGCGGGGGGTGGCACAGATACGCAGTATTTT. Translated: CASSPMLAGGGTDTQYF.

This sequence joins TRBV7-9 and TRBJ2-3, with 10 bases fitting TRBD2. This CDR3 region has 17 residues. Per germline, CDR1 SEHNR and CDR2 FQNEAQ (reference sequence). The trim removed 0 bases at V and 1 base at J, leaving 4 bases unmatched. DNA of the CDR3: TGTGCCAGCAGCTTAGCGTTAGCGGGGGGCCGCACAGATACGCAGTATTTT. This encodes CASSLALAGGRTDTQYF.

The chain employs TRBV9 and TRBJ1-3; 7 nucleotides match TRBD1. With V trimmed by 0 bases and J by 2 bases, 8 bases remained unmatched. Germline CDR1 and CDR2: SGDLS and YYNGEE. This CDR3 region has 17 residues. CDR3 loop: CASSVEQGGTAGNTIYF. The CDR3 nucleotides are TGTGCCAGCAGCGTAGAACAAGGGGGGACAGCTGGAAACACCATATATTTT.

The genes are TRBV6-1 and TRBJ1-4, with D uncertain. V lost 6 bases and J 12 bases, leaving 11 bases between the germline ends. Germline CDR1 reads MNHNS; CDR2 reads SASEGT. The CDR3 has 11 residues. The CDR3 DNA reads as TGTGCCAGCAGCCCTGTAGGAGAACTGTTTTTT. Translation gives CASSPVGELFF.

The CDR3: CASSSTSGGAYEQYF. The CDR3 DNA is TGTGCCAGCAGTTCGACTAGCGGGGGGGCCTACGAGCAGTACTTC. V is TRBV27 and J is TRBJ2-7; TRBD2 agrees at 14 bases. This CDR3 is 15 amino acids long. CDR1 and CDR2 (germline): MNHEY, SMNVEV (reference sequence). The V gene end was trimmed by 4 bases and the J gene end by 2 bases; junction bases not matched to a gene: 1.

This chain links TRBV6-5 with TRBJ2-1; D remains ambiguous. Germline V gene lookup returns CDR1 MNHEY and CDR2 SVGAGI. V lost 0 bases and J lost 4, with 13 bases in between. The CDR3 has 16 residues. The CDR3: CASSYSGYPPYNEQFF. The DNA for the CDR3 is TGTGCCAGCAGTTACTCGGGCTACCCCCCTTACAATGAGCAGTTCTTC.

The V gene is TRBV7-2, the J gene TRBJ1-2; 10 nucleotides agree with TRBD1. CDR1 is SGHTA and CDR2 is FQGNSA in the germline V gene. The CDR3 runs 13 residues. The trim removed 5 bases at V and 6 bases at J, leaving 3 bases unmatched. The CDR3 DNA is TGTGCCAGCAGCGCGGGACAGGGGAATGGCTACACCTTC. Its protein product is CASSAGQGNGYTF.

V usage is TRBV6-1 and J usage is TRBJ1-5; TRBD1 is a possible D gene (5 bases). Between the trimmed V and J ends, which lost 5 bases and 4 bases, there was a span of 6 bases. From germline, CDR1 is MNHNS and CDR2 SASEGT. The CDR3 runs 12 residues. This CDR3 reads CASSQGNQPQHF. Written as DNA, the CDR3 is TGTGCCAGCAGTCAGGGTAATCAGCCCCAGCATTTT.

The chain links TRBV9 to TRBJ2-5; 12 bases map to TRBD1. CDR1 is SGDLS and CDR2 is YYNGEE in the germline V gene. V shed 4 bases and J 4 bases; nucleotides not matched to a gene: 5. The CDR3 is 15 amino acids. The CDR3 nucleotides are TGTGCCAGCAGCCCGGAGGGACAGGGGGCAGAGACCCAGTACTTC. Amino acids: CASSPEGQGAETQYF.

The table lists this clone with a few counts. The chain joins TRBV5-4 to TRBJ1-2; D remains ambiguous. The germline V gene encodes CDR1 SGHNT and CDR2 YYREEE (reference sequence). The CDR3 extends over 12 amino acids. Trimming left V 1 base short and J 6 bases short, with 7 bases between. The DNA of the CDR3 is TGTGCCAGCAGCTTGACGTCGGATGGCTACACCTTC. Its translation is CASSLTSDGYTF.

The CDR3 reads CASSPTSGKSNNEQFF. Written as DNA, the CDR3 is TGTGCCAGCAGTCCGACTAGCGGCAAGAGTAACAATGAGCAGTTCTTC. The V gene is TRBV2, the J gene TRBJ2-1, with 9 bases identical to TRBD2. Germline assignment: CDR1 SNHLY and CDR2 FYNNEI. The CDR3 runs to 16 residues. J lost 5 bases, V lost 5 bases, and 10 bases had no gene match.

This clone has just one count. This chain joins TRBV5-5 and TRBJ1-3; a possible D gene is TRBD1 (5 bases). Trimming removed 0 bases at V and 6 bases at J, with 13 bases between. Per germline, CDR1 SGHKS and CDR2 YYEKEE (reference sequence). The CDR3 contains 15 residues. CDR3 DNA: TGTGCCAGCAGCTTGGAAGGCGGGACCATAAACACCATATATTTT. It specifies CASSLEGGTINTIYF. Based on the CDR3 plus reference TRBV5-5 and TRBJ1-3, the full variable domain is DAGVTQSPTHLIKTRGQQVTLRCSPISGHKSVSWYQQVLGQGPQFIFQYYEKEERGRGNFPDRFSARQFPNYSSELNVNALLLGDSALYLCASSLEGGTINTIYFGEGSWLTVV.

The rearrangement uses TRBV6-1 and TRBJ1-5, with 7 bases matching TRBD1. The germline V gene encodes CDR1 MNHNS and CDR2 SASEGT. The CDR3 extends over 15 amino acids. V lost 7 bases, J lost 0 bases, and 6 bases stayed unmatched. The CDR3 DNA follows: TGTGCCAGCAAAGAGGGGGCTAATAGCAATCAGCCCCAGCATTTT. Residues: CASKEGANSNQPQHF.

In this sample, this clone turned up a few times. V and J are TRBV9 and TRBJ1-5; the D is unclear. The ends were cut back, 0 bases at V and 2 bases at J, with 6 bases in the middle. Germline CDR1 reads SGDLS; CDR2 reads YYNGEE. This CDR3 is 14 amino acids long. This chain's CDR3 is CASSVDAGNQPQHF. The CDR3 DNA sequence: TGTGCCAGCAGCGTAGATGCGGGCAATCAGCCCCAGCATTTT.

V usage is TRBV6-5 and J usage is TRBJ1-1, with TRBD1 identical over 8 bases. Germline-derived CDR1 and CDR2 are MNHEY and SVGAGI. After removal of 2 bases from V and 1 base from J, the junction contained 3 bases not matched to a gene. The CDR3 covers 15 residues. CDR3 protein: CASSYGQGPNTEAFF. Here the CDR3 DNA reads TGTGCCAGCAGTTACGGACAGGGTCCGAACACTGAAGCTTTCTTT.